This T cell receptor (beta chain) is drawn from a study of beta chain features in type 1 diabetes. CDR3 length: 14 amino acids. CDR1 is SGHRS and CDR2 is YFSETQ in the germline V gene. V was clipped by 0 bases and J by 6 bases, with 10 bases between them. Expressed TCRB transcripts were sequenced, since all the RNA that had been isolated was reverse transcribed. The average read count of naive, central memory and regulatory T cell samples was approximately 3.5 million. TCRdb's copy holds only in-frame clones and misses some; the assay was immunoSEQ multiplex PCR. This sample has 860,000 or so clones, with 15% to 20% found just once. Worth noting for this clone: Antigen unknown.

Study-level findings and limits: Compared to healthy donors, patients appeared to have naive, central memory and Treg TCRB repertoires that were more alike.

The J gene is TRBJ2-1, the V gene TRBV5-1; D call uncertain. This TCR derives from a woman aged 18-30 years in good health. Sequenced: naive CD4+ T cells from blood. DNA for the CDR3: TGCGCCAGCAGCTTGGAGGTAGGGTCCAATGAGCAGTTCTTC. Encoded protein: CASSLEVGSNEQFF.